These 22 T cell receptor beta chains originate from one sample sequenced in a study of radiation and T cells in renal cell carcinoma. Some clones are missing from TCRdb's copy, which holds only in-frame ones; the method was immunoSEQ multiplex PCR. The sample lists approximately 22,000 clones; about 80% were seen once. Time point noted: baseline pretreatment blood. The treatment is: 15 Gy SBRT to primary tumor, nephrectomy 4 weeks later. The sequencing here drew on blood, taken from a patient whose treatment included radiotherapy and nephrectomy. These receptors were taken from a man aged 55-75 years with renal cell carcinoma.

This clone occurred a few times. The genes are TRBV4-3 and TRBJ2-7, with D perhaps given as TRBD1 or TRBD2 (5 bases each). CDR3 size: 16 residues. Trimming cost V 3 bases and J 7 bases, with 22 bases left between them. The V gene's germline CDR1 is LGHNA and CDR2 YSLEER. As DNA, the CDR3 is TGCGCCAGCAGCCAGGGGGAATACGGCGTCAACGGGGAGCAGTACTTC. As protein: CASSQGEYGVNGEQYF.

V gene TRBV7-8 combines with J gene TRBJ2-1; TRBD1 matches 8 bases. With V trimmed by 1 base and J by 12 bases, 20 bases remained unmatched. Germline-derived CDR1 and CDR2 are SGHVS and FQNEAQ. This CDR3 is built from 18 residues. CDR3 DNA: TGTGCCAGCAGCTTAGTATCCGTTGATGCAGGGGGCGCGGCGGGGCAGTTCTTC. It encodes CASSLVSVDAGGAAGQFF. Variable domain in full (rest from reference TRBV7-8 and TRBJ2-1): GAGVSQSPRYKVAKRGQDVALRCDPISGHVSLFWYQQALGQGPEFLTYFQNEAQLDKSGLPSDRFFAERPEGSVSTLKIQRTQQEDSAVYLCASSLVSVDAGGAAGQFFGPGTRLTVL.

The gene calls are TRBV27 and TRBJ2-3; weak D call: TRBD1 (6 bases). The V gene lost 5 bases and the J gene lost 2 bases, with 14 bases spanning the gap. The CDR3 loop spans 15 amino acids. Germline assignment: CDR1 MNHEY and CDR2 SMNVEV (reference sequence). CDR3 nucleotides: TGTGCCAGCAGTCGCCGGGACACCAACACAGATACGCAGTATTTT. Protein sequence: CASSRRDTNTDTQYF.

The genes are TRBV10-1 and TRBJ2-1; no definite D call. The CDR3 loop spans 15 amino acids. Trimming took off 1 base at V and 0 bases at J, with 7 bases between the two ends. Germline V gene data show CDR1 as WNHNN and CDR2 as SYGVQD (reference sequence). The CDR3 nucleotides are TGCGCCAGCAGTGAGTGGAGTAGCTCCTACAATGAGCAGTTCTTC. This gives the protein CASSEWSSSYNEQFF.

The V gene is TRBV9, the J gene TRBJ1-4; the D is unclear. The germline gives CDR1 SGDLS, CDR2 YYNGEE. The V end lost 1 base, the J end lost 0 bases, and 4 bases lay between the germline ends. CDR3 length: 14 amino acids. The CDR3 DNA sequence: TGTGCCAGCAGCGTAACTCCAACTAATGAAAAACTGTTTTTT. Its translation is CASSVTPTNEKLFF.

The chain uses TRBV19 and TRBJ1-3; D is undetermined. There are 14 residues in the CDR3. Trimming removed 5 bases from V and 0 bases from J, with 8 bases in between. Germline loops: CDR1 LNHDA, CDR2 SQIVND (reference sequence). In DNA form, the CDR3 reads TGTGCCAGTAGTTCACAGTCCTCTGGAAACACCATATATTTT. The encoded protein is CASSSQSSGNTIYF.

This chain links TRBV7-9 with TRBJ2-1; 9 bases are a match to TRBD1. The CDR3 consists of 16 residues. Germline V CDR1 and CDR2: SEHNR, FQNEAQ (reference sequence). The J segment lost 7 bases and the V segment lost 1 base, leaving 8 bases of the junction unmatched. The CDR3 DNA reads TGTGCCAGCAGCTTAGTTGTGGGACAGGGTGGGAATGAGCAGTTCTTC. It is translated as CASSLVVGQGGNEQFF. The variable domain in full, completed from reference TRBV7-9 and TRBJ2-1, reads DTGVSQNPRHKITKRGQNVTFRCDPISEHNRLYWYRQTLGQGPEFLTYFQNEAQLEKSRLLSDRFSAERPKGSFSTLEIQRTEQGDSAMYLCASSLVVGQGGNEQFFGPGTRLTVL.

The CDR3 loop reads CASSQPPGGGPMDIQYF. For the CDR3, the DNA is TGCGCCAGCAGCCAACCACCGGGCGGAGGCCCCATGGACATTCAGTACTTC. This chain links TRBV4-1 with TRBJ2-4; possibly TRBD2 for D (5 bases). The CDR3 totals 17 residues. Germline V lookup: CDR1 MGHRA, CDR2 YSYEKL. The ends were cut back, 2 bases at V and 8 bases at J, with 22 bases in the middle.

The chain couples TRBV5-1 to TRBJ2-3, with TRBD2 matching 7 bases. J gave up 4 bases and V 1 base, and 6 bases lay outside the gene matches. The CDR3 runs to 15 residues. Germline-derived CDR1 and CDR2 are SGHRS and YFSETQ. CDR3 nucleotide sequence: TGCGCCAGCAGCTTGATGGGGGGGGTCCCAGATACGCAGTATTTT. This codes for CASSLMGGVPDTQYF.

The chain couples TRBV6-5 to TRBJ2-7; D is unresolved. Germline loops: CDR1 MNHEY, CDR2 SVGAGI. The CDR3 is 14 residues long. V gave up 2 bases and J gave up 4 bases, with 12 bases separating them. DNA of the CDR3: TGTGCCAGCAGTTACGCGGTTCGGGTTTACGAGCAGTACTTC. Translating gives CASSYAVRVYEQYF.

The sample holds one count of this clone. This chain uses TRBV11-2 with TRBJ1-4; TRBD1 matches 7 bases. The CDR3 totals 15 residues. With 2 bases clipped from V and 5 bases from J, the junction kept 5 bases outside the gene matches. Germline CDR1 reads SGHAT; CDR2 reads FQNNGV. In DNA, the CDR3 is TGTGCCAGCAGCTTAAAGGGACAGAGGAATGAAAAACTGTTTTTT. As protein: CASSLKGQRNEKLFF. Supplemented by reference TRBV11-2 and TRBJ1-4, the full variable domain reads EAGVAQSPRYKIIEKRQSVAFWCNPISGHATLYWYQQILGQGPKLLIQFQNNGVVDDSQLPKDRFSAERLKGVDSTLKIQPAKLEDSAVYLCASSLKGQRNEKLFFGSGTQLSVL.

V and J are TRBV29-1 and TRBJ2-3; D possibly matches TRBD1 or TRBD2 (5 bases each). The V end was cut by 7 bases, the J end by 8 bases, with 16 bases between. The CDR3 has 12 amino acids. Germline values: CDR1 SQVTM, CDR2 ANQGSEA. The CDR3 coding sequence is TGCAGCGGGGACCCAGGGACGGGTACGCAGTATTTT. Its protein is CSGDPGTGTQYF.

This clone was observed a few times. V gene TRBV4-1 combines with J gene TRBJ2-2; maybe TRBD2 (5 bases). Germline V lookup: CDR1 MGHRA, CDR2 YSYEKL. The CDR3 spans 16 residues. V was clipped by 1 base and J by 0 bases, with 9 bases between them. CDR3 coding DNA: TGCGCCAGCAGCCAAGCTTCACTAGCGAACACCGGGGAGCTGTTTTTT. Protein: CASSQASLANTGELFF.

The rearrangement joins TRBV7-3 to TRBJ1-4; no definite D call. Germline V gives CDR1 SGHTA, CDR2 FQGTGA. Trimming took off 1 base at V and 8 bases at J, with 17 bases between the two ends. The CDR3 length is 16 residues. The CDR3 nucleotides are TGTGCCAGCAGCTTAAGTTCAAGTTGGTCCTTCGAAAAACTGTTTTTT. Encoded protein: CASSLSSSWSFEKLFF.

This chain uses TRBV2 with TRBJ1-1; D remains ambiguous. The CDR3 extends over 14 amino acids. Trimming took off 3 bases at V and 4 bases at J, with 12 bases between the two ends. Germline loops: CDR1 SNHLY, CDR2 FYNNEI. In nucleotides, the CDR3 is TGTGCCAGCAGTGAGGGAAGGTACGGCACTGAAGCTTTCTTT. Translating gives CASSEGRYGTEAFF.

This chain joins TRBV10-2 and TRBJ1-1; 7 bases align to TRBD1. The V segment lost 3 bases and the J segment 1 base; nucleotides outside the gene matches: 5. CDR3 length equals 15 residues. Germline V lookup: CDR1 WSHSY, CDR2 SAAADI. The DNA for the CDR3 is TGCGCCAGCAGTGACCCGCAGGGGGGGAACACTGAAGCTTTCTTT. It encodes CASSDPQGGNTEAFF.

The chain combines TRBV4-3 with TRBJ1-2; D unclear. V lost 3 bases and J lost 8, with 13 bases in between. There are 13 residues in the CDR3. Germline assignment: CDR1 LGHNA and CDR2 YSLEER. For the CDR3, the DNA is TGCGCCAGCAGCCAGGTAGCTGGGGTCGGCTACACCTTC. Translation: CASSQVAGVGYTF.

The sample holds a few counts of this clone. The V gene is TRBV10-1, the J gene TRBJ2-1; 10 bases fit TRBD1. The ends lost 8 bases at V and 5 bases at J; junction bases unmatched: 6. The CDR3 spans 14 residues. Per the germline V gene, CDR1 is WNHNN and CDR2 is SYGVQD (reference sequence). The CDR3 reads CASGNGTGDNEQFF. The CDR3 DNA reads as TGCGCCAGCGGGAACGGGACAGGGGACAATGAGCAGTTCTTC.

The chain uses TRBV7-2 and TRBJ2-5; tentative D call: TRBD2 (5 bases). The CDR3 spans 14 residues. Per the germline V gene, CDR1 is SGHTA and CDR2 is FQGNSA. V lost 2 bases, J lost 3 bases, and 10 bases lay in between. The CDR3 DNA reads TGTGCCAGCAGCTTAAATGGACTGGAAGAGACCCAGTACTTC. Translation gives CASSLNGLEETQYF. Filled out from reference TRBV7-2 and TRBJ2-5, the complete variable domain reads GAGVSQSPSNKVTEKGKDVELRCDPISGHTALYWYRQSLGQGLEFLIYFQGNSAPDKSGLPSDRFSAERTGGSVSTLTIQRTQQEDSAVYLCASSLNGLEETQYFGPGTRLLVL.

This clone was seen a few times. This rearrangement joins TRBV7-6 to TRBJ2-7, with TRBD2 as a possible D gene (5 bases). Trimming removed 5 bases at V and 1 base at J, with 15 bases between. This CDR3 has 15 residues. Germline V lookup: CDR1 SGHVS, CDR2 FNYEAQ. In nucleotides, the CDR3 is TGTGCCAGCAGCCGTACACGGGAACGGTCCTACGAGCAGTACTTC. Translating it yields CASSRTRERSYEQYF.

Of note for this clone: Given a far larger clone just one base away, this is likely a sequencing read error. Additional DNA sequences in this sample encode the identical CDR3. The chain recombines TRBV6-1 with TRBJ1-2, with 8 positions matching TRBD1. This CDR3 spans 16 amino acids. Germline-derived CDR1 and CDR2 are MNHNS and SASEGT. The V gene end was trimmed by 3 bases and the J gene end by 4 bases; junction bases not matched to a gene: 10. The CDR3 DNA reads as TGTGCCAGCAGTGAGGACCCACAGGGGGTTGGCTATGGCTACACCTTC. It codes for CASSEDPQGVGYGYTF.

This chain links TRBV7-6 with TRBJ2-7; 13 bases agree with TRBD2. With 4 bases clipped from V and 7 bases from J, the junction kept 4 bases outside the gene matches. The germline CDR1 and CDR2 sequences are SGHVS and FNYEAQ. The CDR3 consists of 14 residues. CDR3 residues: CASSSGTSGTEQYF. The CDR3 DNA sequence: TGTGCCAGCAGCTCCGGGACTAGCGGGACTGAGCAGTACTTC.